The TCR beta chain under discussion was sequenced for a study of beta chain features in type 1 diabetes. Study at large: Regarding age, gender and cell yields, patients proved similar to healthy donors. Study-wide results and caveats: Naive, central memory and regulatory TCRB repertoires appeared more similar among patients than healthy donors. Across all four CD4+ subsets, people with type 1 diabetes showed modestly shorter TCRB CDR3s.

The whole isolated RNA underwent reverse transcription, so sequencing captured expressed TCRB transcripts. The method was immunoSEQ multiplex PCR; TCRdb's version includes in-frame clones alone and lacks a portion of them. The table records about 340,000 clones, approximately 8% of them present only once. The CDR3 sequence is 13 residues long. CDR1 is KGHSH, CDR2 LQKENI, per germline. The V end lost 2 bases, the J end lost 6 bases, and 10 bases lay between the germline ends. As to this clone: The antigen is undetermined.

The chain employs TRBV18 and TRBJ2-5, with unresolved D. This sequence originates from a woman aged 18 to 35 in good health. The sample comprised central memory CD4+ T cells from blood. The CDR3, as DNA: TGTGCCAGCTCACCAAACCCACAACAGACCCAGTACTTC. It yields the protein CASSPNPQQTQYF. Full variable domain (remainder filled in from reference TRBV18 and TRBJ2-5): NAGVMQNPRHLVRRRGQEARLRCSPMKGHSHVYWYRQLPEEGLKFMVYLQKENIIDESGMPKERFSAEFPKEGPSILRIQQVVRGDSAAYFCASSPNPQQTQYFGPGTRLLVL.